The T cell receptor beta chain under discussion was sequenced for a study of shared clonotypes between healthy human individuals. General study findings and limits: Clonotypes which were not shared had lower generation probabilities than clonotypes that all four donors shared. In this cohort, only blood was sampled, and tissue repertoires likely differ.

A note on this clone: Its antigen is not known.

Terminally differentiated effector memory CD45RA+ cells were left out of the naive CD8 fraction, which was CD45RO-negative and positively selected for CCR7. Looked up from germline, CDR1 is SGDLS and CDR2 is YYNGEE. After removal of 9 bases from V and 4 bases from J, the junction contained 19 bases not matched to a gene. This CDR3 has 17 residues. Sequencing was at deep level. Generated by immunoSEQ multiplex PCR, the TCRdb table keeps only in-frame clones and is missing some. The repertoire holds around 2,000,000 clones, about 95% seen once, with roughly 1% in the top ten. This sequence originates from a man aged 18 to 30 in good health. This chain joins TRBV9 and TRBJ2-5, with TRBD2 matching over 9 bases. Source material: naive CD8+ T cells sorted from blood. The CDR3 is CATYIPKGGRAAETQYF. In DNA form, the CDR3 reads TGTGCCACCTACATCCCTAAGGGCGGGAGGGCCGCAGAGACCCAGTACTTC.